The subject of this entry is one T cell receptor (beta chain). This sample stems from a study of monozygotic twins with cystic fibrosis. Only in-frame clones appear in the TCRdb table, and some are missing; sequencing was by immunoSEQ multiplex PCR. The data contain 15,000 to 20,000 clones, around 97% of them singletons. The sequencing input was blood. This clonotype was sampled from a woman under 40 with cystic fibrosis.

The CDR3 protein is CASRTSGAHSNQPQHF. The CDR3, as DNA: TGTGCCAGTAGAACCTCAGGCGCCCATAGCAATCAGCCCCAGCATTTT. The chain joins TRBV19 to TRBJ1-5; no clear D. Germline CDR1 LNHDA, CDR2 SQIVND (reference sequence). Between the trimmed V and J ends, which lost 6 bases and 0 bases, there was a span of 15 bases. The CDR3 consists of 16 residues.